This TCR beta chain was sequenced for a study of a mutant IDH1 vaccine in newly diagnosed glioma. Germline values: CDR1 SEHNR, CDR2 FQNEAQ (reference sequence). The length of the CDR3 is 18 residues. Trimming shortened V by 2 bases and J by 3 bases, and 22 bases separated the two germline ends. The method was immunoSEQ multiplex PCR; TCRdb's version includes in-frame clones alone and lacks a portion of them. This table holds nearly 35,000 clones, about four fifths found once. Documented time point: week 5, during vaccination. A 20-mer mutant IDH1 peptide at 300 ug was injected subcutaneously with topical imiquimod. About this clone: Its target is not known.

The receptor was derived from a man aged 25 to 45 with glioma. The J gene is TRBJ2-5, the V gene TRBV7-9; D may be TRBD2 (5 bases). The sequencing here drew on PBMCs, taken from a glioma patient whose treatment included an IDH1 peptide vaccine. The CDR3, as DNA: TGTGCCAGCAGCTTACGGGGTGGGTCGGCGGCCCTGGAAGAGACCCAGTACTTC. Amino acids: CASSLRGGSAALEETQYF.